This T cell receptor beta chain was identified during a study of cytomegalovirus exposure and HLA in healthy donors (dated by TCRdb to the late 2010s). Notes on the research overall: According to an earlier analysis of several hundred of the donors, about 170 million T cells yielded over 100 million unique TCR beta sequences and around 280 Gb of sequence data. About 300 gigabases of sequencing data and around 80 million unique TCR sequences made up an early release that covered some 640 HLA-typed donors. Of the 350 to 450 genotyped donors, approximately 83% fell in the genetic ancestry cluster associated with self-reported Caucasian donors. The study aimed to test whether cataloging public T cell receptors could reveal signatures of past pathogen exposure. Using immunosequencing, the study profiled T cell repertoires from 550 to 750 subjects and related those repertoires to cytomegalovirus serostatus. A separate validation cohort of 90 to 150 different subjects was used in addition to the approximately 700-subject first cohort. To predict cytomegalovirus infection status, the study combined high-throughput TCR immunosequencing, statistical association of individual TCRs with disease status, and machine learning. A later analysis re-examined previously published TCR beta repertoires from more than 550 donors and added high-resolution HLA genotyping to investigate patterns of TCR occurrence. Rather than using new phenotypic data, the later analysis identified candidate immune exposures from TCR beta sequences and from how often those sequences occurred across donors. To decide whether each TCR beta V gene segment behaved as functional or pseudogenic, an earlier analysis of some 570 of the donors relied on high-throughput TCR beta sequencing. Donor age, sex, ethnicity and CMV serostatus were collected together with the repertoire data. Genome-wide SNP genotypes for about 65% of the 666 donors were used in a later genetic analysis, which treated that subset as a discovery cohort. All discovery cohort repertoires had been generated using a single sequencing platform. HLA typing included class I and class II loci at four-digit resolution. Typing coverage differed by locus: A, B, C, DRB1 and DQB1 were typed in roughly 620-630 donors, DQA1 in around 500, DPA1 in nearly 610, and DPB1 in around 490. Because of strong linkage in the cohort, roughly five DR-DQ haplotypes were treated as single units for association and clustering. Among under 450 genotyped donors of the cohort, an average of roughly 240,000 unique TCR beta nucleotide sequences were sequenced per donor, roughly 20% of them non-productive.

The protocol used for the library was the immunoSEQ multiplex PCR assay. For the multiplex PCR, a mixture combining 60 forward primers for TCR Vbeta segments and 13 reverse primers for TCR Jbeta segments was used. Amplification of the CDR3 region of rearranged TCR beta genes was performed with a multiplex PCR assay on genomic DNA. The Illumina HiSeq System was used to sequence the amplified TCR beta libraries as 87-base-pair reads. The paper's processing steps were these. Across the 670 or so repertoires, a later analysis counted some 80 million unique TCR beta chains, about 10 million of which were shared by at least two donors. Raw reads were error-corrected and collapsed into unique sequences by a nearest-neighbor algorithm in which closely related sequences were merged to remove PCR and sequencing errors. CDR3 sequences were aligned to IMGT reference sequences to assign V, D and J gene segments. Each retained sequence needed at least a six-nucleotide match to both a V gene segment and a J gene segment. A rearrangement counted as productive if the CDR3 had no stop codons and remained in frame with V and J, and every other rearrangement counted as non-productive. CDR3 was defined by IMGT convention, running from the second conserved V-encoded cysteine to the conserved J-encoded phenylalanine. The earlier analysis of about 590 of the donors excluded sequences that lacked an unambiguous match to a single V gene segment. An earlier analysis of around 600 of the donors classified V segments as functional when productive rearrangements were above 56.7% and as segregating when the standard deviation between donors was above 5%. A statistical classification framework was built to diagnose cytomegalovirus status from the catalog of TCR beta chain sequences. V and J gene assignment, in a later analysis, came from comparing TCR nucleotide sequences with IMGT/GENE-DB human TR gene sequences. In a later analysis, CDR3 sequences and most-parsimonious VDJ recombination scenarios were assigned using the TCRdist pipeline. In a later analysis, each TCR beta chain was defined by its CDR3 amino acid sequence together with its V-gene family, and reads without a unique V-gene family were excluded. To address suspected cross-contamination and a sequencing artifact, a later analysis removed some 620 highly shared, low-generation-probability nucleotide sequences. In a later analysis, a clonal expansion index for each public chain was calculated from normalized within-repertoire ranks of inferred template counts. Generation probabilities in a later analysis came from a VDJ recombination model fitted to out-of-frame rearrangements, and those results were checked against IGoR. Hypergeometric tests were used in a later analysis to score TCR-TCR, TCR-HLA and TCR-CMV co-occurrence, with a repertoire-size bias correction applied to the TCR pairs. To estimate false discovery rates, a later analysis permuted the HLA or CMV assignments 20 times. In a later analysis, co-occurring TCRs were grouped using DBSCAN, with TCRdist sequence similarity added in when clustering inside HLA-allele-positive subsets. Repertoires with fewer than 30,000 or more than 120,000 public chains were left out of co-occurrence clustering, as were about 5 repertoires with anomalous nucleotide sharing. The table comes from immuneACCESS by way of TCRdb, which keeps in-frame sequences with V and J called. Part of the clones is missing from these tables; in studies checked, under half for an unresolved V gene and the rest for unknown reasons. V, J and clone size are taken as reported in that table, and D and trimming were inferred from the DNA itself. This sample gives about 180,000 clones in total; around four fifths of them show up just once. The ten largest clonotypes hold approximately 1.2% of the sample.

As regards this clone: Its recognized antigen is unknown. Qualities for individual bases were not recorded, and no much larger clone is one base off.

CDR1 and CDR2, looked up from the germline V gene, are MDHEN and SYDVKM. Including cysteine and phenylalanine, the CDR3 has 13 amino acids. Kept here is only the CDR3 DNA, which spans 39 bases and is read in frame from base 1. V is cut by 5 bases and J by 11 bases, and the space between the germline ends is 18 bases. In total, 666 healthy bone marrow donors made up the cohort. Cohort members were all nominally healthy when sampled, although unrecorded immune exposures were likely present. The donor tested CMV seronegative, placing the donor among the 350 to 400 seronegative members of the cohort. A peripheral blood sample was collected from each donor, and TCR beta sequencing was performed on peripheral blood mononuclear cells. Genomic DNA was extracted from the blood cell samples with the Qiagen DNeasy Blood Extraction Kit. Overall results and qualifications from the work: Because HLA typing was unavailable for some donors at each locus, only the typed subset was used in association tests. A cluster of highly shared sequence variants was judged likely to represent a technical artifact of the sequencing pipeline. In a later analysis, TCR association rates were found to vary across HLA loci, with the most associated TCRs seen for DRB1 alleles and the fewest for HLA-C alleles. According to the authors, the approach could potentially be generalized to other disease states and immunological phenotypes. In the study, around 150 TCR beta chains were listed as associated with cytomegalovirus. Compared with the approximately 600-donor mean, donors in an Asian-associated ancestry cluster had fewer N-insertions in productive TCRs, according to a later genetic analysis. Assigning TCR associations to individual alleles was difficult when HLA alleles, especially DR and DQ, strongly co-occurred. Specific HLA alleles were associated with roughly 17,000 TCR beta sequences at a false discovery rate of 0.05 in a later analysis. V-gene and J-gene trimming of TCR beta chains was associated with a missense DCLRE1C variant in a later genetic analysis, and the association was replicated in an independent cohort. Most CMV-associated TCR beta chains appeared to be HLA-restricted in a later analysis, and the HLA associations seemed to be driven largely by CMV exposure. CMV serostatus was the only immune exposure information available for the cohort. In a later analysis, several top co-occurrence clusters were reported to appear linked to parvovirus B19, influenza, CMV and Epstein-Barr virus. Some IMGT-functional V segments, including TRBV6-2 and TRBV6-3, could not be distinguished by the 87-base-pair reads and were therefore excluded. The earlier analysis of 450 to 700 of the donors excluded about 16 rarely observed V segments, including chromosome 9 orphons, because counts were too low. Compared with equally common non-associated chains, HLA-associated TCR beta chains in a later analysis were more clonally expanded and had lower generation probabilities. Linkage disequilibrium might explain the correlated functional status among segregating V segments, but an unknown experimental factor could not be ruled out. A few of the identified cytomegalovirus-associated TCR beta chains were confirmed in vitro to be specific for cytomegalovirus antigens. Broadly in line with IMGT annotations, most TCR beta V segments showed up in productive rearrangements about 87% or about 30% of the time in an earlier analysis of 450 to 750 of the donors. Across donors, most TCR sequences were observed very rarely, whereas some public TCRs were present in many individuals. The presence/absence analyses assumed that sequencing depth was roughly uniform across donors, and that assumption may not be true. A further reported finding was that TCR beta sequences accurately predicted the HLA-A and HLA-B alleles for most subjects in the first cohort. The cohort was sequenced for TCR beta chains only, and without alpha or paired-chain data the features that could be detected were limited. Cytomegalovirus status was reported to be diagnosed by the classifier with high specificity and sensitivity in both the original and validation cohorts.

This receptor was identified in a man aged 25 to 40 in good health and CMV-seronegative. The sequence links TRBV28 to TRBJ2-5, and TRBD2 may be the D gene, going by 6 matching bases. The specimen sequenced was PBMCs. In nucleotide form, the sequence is TGTGCCAGCAGTCCCAAAAGGAGGGTTAGTCAGTACTTC. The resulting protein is CASSPKRRVSQYF.